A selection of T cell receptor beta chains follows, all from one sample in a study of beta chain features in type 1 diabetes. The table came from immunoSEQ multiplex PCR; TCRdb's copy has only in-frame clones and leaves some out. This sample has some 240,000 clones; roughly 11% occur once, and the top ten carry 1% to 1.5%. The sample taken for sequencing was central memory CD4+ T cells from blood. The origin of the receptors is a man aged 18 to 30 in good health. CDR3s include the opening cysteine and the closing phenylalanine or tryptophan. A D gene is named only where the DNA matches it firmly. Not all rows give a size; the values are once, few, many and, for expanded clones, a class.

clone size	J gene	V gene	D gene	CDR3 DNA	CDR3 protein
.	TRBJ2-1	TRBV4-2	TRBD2	TGTGCCAGCAGCCAAACTAGCGGCATCCGTACCAATGAGCAGTTCTTC	CASSQTSGIRTNEQFF
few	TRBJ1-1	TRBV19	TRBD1	TGTGCCAGTAGTTCTCCACCCGGGACAGGCACCATGAACACTGAAGCTTTCTTT	CASSSPPGTGTMNTEAFF
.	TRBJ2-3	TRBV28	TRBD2	TGTGCCAGCAGTTCCCCAGCGGGAGCAGCCGATACGCAGTATTTT	CASSSPAGAADTQYF
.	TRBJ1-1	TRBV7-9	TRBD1	TGTGCCAGCAGCTCCGCGCCGGGACAGGGGATGAACACTGAAGCTTTCTTT	CASSSAPGQGMNTEAFF
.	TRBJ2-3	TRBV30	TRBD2	TGTGCCTGGACCGTAGCGGGGATCACAGATACGCAGTATTTT	CAWTVAGITDTQYF
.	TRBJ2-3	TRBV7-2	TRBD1	TGTGCCAGCAGCCCGGGACAGGGTACAGATACGCAGTATTTT	CASSPGQGTDTQYF
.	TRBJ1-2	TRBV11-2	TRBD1	TGTGCCAGCAGGCCCAACAGGGGGCCTCCTGGCTACACCTTC	CASRPNRGPPGYTF
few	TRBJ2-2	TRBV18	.	TGTGCCAGCTCACCATTTGTCGGTGACACCGGGGAGCTGTTTTTT	CASSPFVGDTGELFF
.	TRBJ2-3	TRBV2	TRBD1	TGTGCCAGCAAAGACAGGGAACCCACAGATACGCAGTATTTT	CASKDREPTDTQYF
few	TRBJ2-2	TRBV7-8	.	TGTGCCAGCAGCCCGGACAGAAAAAACACCGGGGAGCTGTTTTTT	CASSPDRKNTGELFF
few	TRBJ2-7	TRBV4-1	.	TGCGCCAGCAGCCAAGGTCAACTGGAAACTGGCGAGCAGTACTTC	CASSQGQLETGEQYF